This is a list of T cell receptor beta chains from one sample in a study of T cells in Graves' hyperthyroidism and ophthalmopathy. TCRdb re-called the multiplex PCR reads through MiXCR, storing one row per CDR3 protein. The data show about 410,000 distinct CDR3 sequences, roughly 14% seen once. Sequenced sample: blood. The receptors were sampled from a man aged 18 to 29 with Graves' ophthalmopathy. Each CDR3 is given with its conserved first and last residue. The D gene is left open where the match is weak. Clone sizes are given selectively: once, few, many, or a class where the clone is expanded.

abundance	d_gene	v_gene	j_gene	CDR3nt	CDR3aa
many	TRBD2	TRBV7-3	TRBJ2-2	TGTGCCAGCAGCACGGTAGCGGGAGAGACCGGGGAGCTGTTTTTT	CASSTVAGETGELFF
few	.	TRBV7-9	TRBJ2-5	TGTGCCAGCAGCTTATTTTACGGCCCCATGTACTTC	CASSLFYGPMYF
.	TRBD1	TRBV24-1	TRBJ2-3	TGTGCCACCGACAGGGTCGGCACAGATACGCAGTATTTT	CATDRVGTDTQYF
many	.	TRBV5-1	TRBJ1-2	TGCGCCAGCAGCTTGTGGCAGGGATTTTATGGCTACACCTTC	CASSLWQGFYGYTF
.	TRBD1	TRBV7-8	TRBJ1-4	TGTGCCAGCAGCTCCATCCCGGGACAGGGGATAGCAAAACTGTTTTTT	CASSSIPGQGIAKLFF
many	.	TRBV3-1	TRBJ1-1	TGTGCCAGCAGCCAAGGTCAGCAGAACACTGAAGCTTTCTTT	CASSQGQQNTEAFF
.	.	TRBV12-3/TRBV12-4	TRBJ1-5	TGTGCCAGCAGTATTAATCAGCCCCAGCATTTT	CASSINQPQHF
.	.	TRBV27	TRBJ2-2	TGTGCCAGCAGACCGACCGGGGACCGGGAGCTGTTTTTT	CASRPTGDRELFF
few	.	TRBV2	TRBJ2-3	TGTGCCTCACTTGGGGGGGCTTGGACAGATACGCAGTATTTT	CASLGGAWTDTQYF
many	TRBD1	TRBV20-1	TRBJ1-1	TGCAGTGCAGAGACCGGACAGGGACGGAAGATGAACACTGAAGCTTTCTTT	CSAETGQGRKMNTEAFF
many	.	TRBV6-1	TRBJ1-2	TGTGCCAGCAGTTTCCAGGCTTCCTATGGCTACACCTTC	CASSFQASYGYTF
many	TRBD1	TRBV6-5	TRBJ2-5	TGTGCCAGCAGTTACCCAACGGGACAGGGGAGCTCTCAGTACTTC	CASSYPTGQGSSQYF
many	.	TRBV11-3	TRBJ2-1	TGTGCCAGCAGCTTAGGGGGGCTCGGTGAGCAGTTCTTC	CASSLGGLGEQFF
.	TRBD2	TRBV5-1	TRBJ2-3	TGCGCCAGCAGCATTGGGGCGGGAGGGCCAGACACAGATACGCAGTATTTT	CASSIGAGGPDTDTQYF
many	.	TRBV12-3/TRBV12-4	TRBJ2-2	TGTGCCAGCAGTTTAGTGGCCAACGGGGAGCTGTTTTTT	CASSLVANGELFF
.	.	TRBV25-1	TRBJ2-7	TGTGCCAGCAGTGAATCAGGGTGGTCCTACGAGCAGTACTTC	CASSESGWSYEQYF
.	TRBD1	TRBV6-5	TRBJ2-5	TGTGCCAGCAGTTACATCAGGGGGGAGACCCAGTACTTC	CASSYIRGETQYF